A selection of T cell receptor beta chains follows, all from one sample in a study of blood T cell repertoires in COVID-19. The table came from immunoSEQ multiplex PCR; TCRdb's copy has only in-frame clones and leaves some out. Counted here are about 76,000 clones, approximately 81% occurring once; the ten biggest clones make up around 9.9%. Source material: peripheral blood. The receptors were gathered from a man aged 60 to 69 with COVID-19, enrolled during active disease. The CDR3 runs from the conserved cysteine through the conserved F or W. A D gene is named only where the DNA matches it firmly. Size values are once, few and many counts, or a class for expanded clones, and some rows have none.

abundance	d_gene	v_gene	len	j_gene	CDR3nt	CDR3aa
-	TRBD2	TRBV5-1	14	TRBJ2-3	TGCGCCAGCAGAATAGCGGGGAGCGCAGATACGCAGTATTTT	CASRIAGSADTQYF
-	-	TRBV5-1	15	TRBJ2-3	TGCGCCAGCAGCTTACAGGGGGGGAACACAGATACGCAGTATTTT	CASSLQGGNTDTQYF
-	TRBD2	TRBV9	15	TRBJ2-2	TGTGCCAGCAGCGCGGGACTAGCGGTAACCGGGGAGCTGTTTTTT	CASSAGLAVTGELFF
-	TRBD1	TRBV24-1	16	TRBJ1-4	TGTGCCACCAGTGACCCGACAGGGGCAGATGGTGAAAAACTGTTTTTT	CATSDPTGADGEKLFF
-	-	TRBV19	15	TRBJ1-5	TGTGCCAGTAGTATATCCAGGGGAGGCAATCAGCCCCAGCATTTT	CASSISRGGNQPQHF
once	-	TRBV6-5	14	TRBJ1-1	TGTGCCAGCAGTTACGTCGGGTTGAACACTGAAGCTTTCTTT	CASSYVGLNTEAFF
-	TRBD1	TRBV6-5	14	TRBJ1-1	TGTGCCAGCAGTTACGACAGGGTTAACACTGAAGCTTTCTTT	CASSYDRVNTEAFF
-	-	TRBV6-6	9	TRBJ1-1	TGTGCCAGCAGTTTCATTGCTTTCTTT	CASSFIAFF
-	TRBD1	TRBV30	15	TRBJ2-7	TGTGCCTGGAGTGGGAGACAGGGGGCGAACTACGAGCAGTACTTC	CAWSGRQGANYEQYF
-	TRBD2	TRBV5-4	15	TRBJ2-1	TGTGCCAGCAGTCATCCTACCGGGACTACCAATGAGCAGTTCTTC	CASSHPTGTTNEQFF
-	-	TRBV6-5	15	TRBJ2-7	TGTGCCAGCAGTTACTCGGAGGCTACGGCGGAAGCGCAGTACTTC	CASSYSEATAEAQYF
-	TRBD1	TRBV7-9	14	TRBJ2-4	TGTGCCAGCAGCCCGACAGGGGCCAAAAACATTCAGTACTTC	CASSPTGAKNIQYF
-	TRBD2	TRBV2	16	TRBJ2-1	TGTGCCAGCCTTGGACGAGCGGGGGGGACCTACAATGAGCAGTTCTTC	CASLGRAGGTYNEQFF
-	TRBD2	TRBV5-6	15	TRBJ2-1	TGTGCCAGCAGCATCGGGACTAGCGGGAGCTATGAGCAGTTCTTC	CASSIGTSGSYEQFF
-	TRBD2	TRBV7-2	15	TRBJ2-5	TGTGCCAGCAGCTTATGGGCGGGAGGGCAAGAGACCCAGTACTTC	CASSLWAGGQETQYF
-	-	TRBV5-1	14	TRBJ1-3	TGCGCCAGCAGGTCGGGGAGCTCTGGAAACACCATATATTTT	CASRSGSSGNTIYF
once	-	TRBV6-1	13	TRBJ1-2	TGTGCCAGCAGTGAAGCTCCGGGAGGTGGCTACACCTTC	CASSEAPGGGYTF
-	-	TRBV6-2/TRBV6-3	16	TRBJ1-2	TGTGCCAGCAGTCTACCCGACACCAACTTAATCCATGGCTACACCTTC	CASSLPDTNLIHGYTF
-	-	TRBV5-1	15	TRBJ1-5	TGCGCCAGCAGCCCCCCATACAGAGACAATCAGCCCCAGCATTTT	CASSPPYRDNQPQHF
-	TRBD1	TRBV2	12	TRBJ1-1	TGTGCCAGCAACGGACAGGGGGCTTATGCTTTCTTT	CASNGQGAYAFF
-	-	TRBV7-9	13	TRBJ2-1	TGTGCCAGCAGCTTACCAGAAAACAATGAGCAGTTCTTC	CASSLPENNEQFF
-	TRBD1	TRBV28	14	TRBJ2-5	TGTGCCAGCAGTTGGGGGACAGCTCAAGAGACCCAGTACTTC	CASSWGTAQETQYF
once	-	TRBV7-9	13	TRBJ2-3	TGTGCCAGCAGCCGAGGAGGGACAGATACGCAGTATTTT	CASSRGGTDTQYF
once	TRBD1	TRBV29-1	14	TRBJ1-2	TGCAGCGTTGAAGAGGCAAGGACAGGGGATGGCTACACCTTC	CSVEEARTGDGYTF